A single sample gave rise to the 29 T cell receptor beta chains below, sequenced in a study of vaccination effects on CD4 cells after COVID-19. The antigens of these receptors remain unknown. Following an approximately ten-day culture, CD4+ T cells were purified. The assay was immunoSEQ multiplex PCR, and TCRdb's table has in-frame clones only and misses some. Counted here are 25,000 to 35,000 clones, approximately 70% occurring once; the ten biggest clones make up about 3.8%. Specimen: CD4+ T cells from PBMCs cultured without peptide, collected before COVID-19 vaccination. The origin of the receptors is a human donor who received a COVID-19 vaccine.

V is TRBV6-5 and J is TRBJ2-1, with 11 bases fitting TRBD1. The CDR3 consists of 14 residues. V trimming: 6 bases; J trimming: 6 bases; junction bases outside the gene matches: 4. Germline CDR1 reads MNHEY; CDR2 reads SVGAGI. This chain's CDR3 is CASSPGTGGNEQFF. CDR3 bases: TGTGCCAGCAGCCCCGGGACAGGGGGCAATGAGCAGTTCTTC.

This clone was seen only once. The chain has TRBV6-5 and TRBJ1-2, with D perhaps TRBD1 (6 bases). Germline CDR1 reads MNHEY; CDR2 reads SVGAGI. CDR3 length: 15 amino acids. Deletions cut 6 bases from V and 2 bases from J, with 16 bases between. The DNA of the CDR3 is TGTGCCAGCAGCAACAGAAGGACAGCAAACTATGGCTACACCTTC. It translates to CASSNRRTANYGYTF.

The J gene is TRBJ2-1, the V gene TRBV7-2, with TRBD2 matching over 9 bases. The CDR3 contains 17 residues. Germline V gives CDR1 SGHTA, CDR2 FQGNSA. Germline trimming cut 1 base from V and 5 bases from J; bases unmatched to any gene: 9. The CDR3 spells CASSLVSRGGHHNEQFF. The CDR3 coding sequence is TGTGCCAGCAGCTTAGTGTCGCGGGGGGGCCACCACAATGAGCAGTTCTTC.

This clone is a singleton in its sample. The rearrangement links TRBV5-4 to TRBJ1-5; D may be TRBD1 (6 bases). V lost 0 bases, J lost 7 bases, and 11 bases lay in between. CDR1 is SGHNT and CDR2 is YYREEE in the germline V gene (reference sequence). The length of the CDR3 is 14 residues. The CDR3 coding sequence is TGTGCCAGCAGCTTGGCAGGGGTTGGACAGCCCCAGCATTTT. This sequence encodes CASSLAGVGQPQHF.

This chain joins TRBV4-2 and TRBJ1-3, with TRBD1 as a possible D gene (6 bases). Deletions cut 8 bases from V and 4 bases from J, with 15 bases between. Germline assignment: CDR1 LGHNA and CDR2 YNFKEQ. The CDR3 has 14 amino acids. The CDR3 nucleotides are TGTGCCAGCGGACTTCAGGGGACGGGAAACACCATATATTTT. This codes for CASGLQGTGNTIYF.

This clone was recorded only once. The chain recombines TRBV18 with TRBJ1-2; D is perhaps TRBD1 (6 bases). Trimming removed 3 bases at V and 0 bases at J, with 20 bases between. Germline lookup yields CDR1 KGHSH and CDR2 LQKENI. The CDR3 length is 18 residues. CDR3 DNA: TGTGCCAGCTCACCGTCTGGCGCAGGGGTCACAGCTAACTATGGCTACACCTTC. Translated, it gives CASSPSGAGVTANYGYTF.

The chain joins TRBV18 to TRBJ2-6; unclear D gene. Germline V lookup: CDR1 KGHSH, CDR2 LQKENI. Between the trimmed V and J ends, which lost 2 bases and 0 bases, there was a span of 2 bases. The CDR3 consists of 14 residues. The CDR3 region has the DNA TGTGCCAGCTCACCAACCTCTGGGGCCAACGTCCTGACTTTC. Translating gives CASSPTSGANVLTF. The full variable domain, its missing parts supplied by reference TRBV18 and TRBJ2-6, is NAGVMQNPRHLVRRRGQEARLRCSPMKGHSHVYWYRQLPEEGLKFMVYLQKENIIDESGMPKERFSAEFPKEGPSILRIQQVVRGDSAAYFCASSPTSGANVLTFGAGSRLTVL.

The rearrangement joins TRBV6-4 to TRBJ2-1; maybe TRBD2 (5 bases). Trimming took 6 bases from V and 10 from J, leaving 19 bases between them. The CDR3 runs to 14 residues. Germline V gives CDR1 MRHNA, CDR2 SNTAGT. The CDR3 DNA reads as TGTGCCAGCAGCATACGTTTTCGGGCGGGCGAGCAGTTCTTC. The encoded protein is CASSIRFRAGEQFF.

This clone was picked up one time. The chain joins TRBV7-2 to TRBJ2-3, with 11 bases that match TRBD2. Trimming took 5 bases from V and 5 from J; bases not matched to a gene: 9. The CDR3 loop spans 16 amino acids. The germline CDR1 and CDR2 sequences are SGHTA and FQGNSA. The CDR3 DNA follows: TGTGCCAGCAGCGGAAGTAGCGGGGGGGCGATAGATACGCAGTATTTT. Protein product: CASSGSSGGAIDTQYF. Complete variable domain (other parts from reference TRBV7-2 and TRBJ2-3): GAGVSQSPSNKVTEKGKDVELRCDPISGHTALYWYRQSLGQGLEFLIYFQGNSAPDKSGLPSDRFSAERTGGSVSTLTIQRTQQEDSAVYLCASSGSSGGAIDTQYFGPGTRLTVL.

The V and J genes are TRBV6-5 and TRBJ2-3; a weak D match, TRBD2 (6 bases). Trimming took 4 bases from V and 5 from J, leaving 16 bases between them. CDR1 and CDR2 (germline): MNHEY, SVGAGI. The CDR3 runs to 15 residues. CDR3 sequence (DNA): TGTGCCAGCAGTTTCCGCGGGGCCGTTTTAGATACGCAGTATTTT. This codes for CASSFRGAVLDTQYF.

The V and J genes are TRBV20-1 and TRBJ1-1; D is unclear. Per the germline V gene, CDR1 is DFQATT and CDR2 is SNEGSKA (reference sequence). This CDR3 is built from 10 residues. Trimming removed 3 bases at V and 8 bases at J, with 7 bases between. The DNA for the CDR3 is TGCAGTGCTAGCATCCACGAAGCTTTCTTT. As protein: CSASIHEAFF.

This clone has just a few counts. Other nucleotide sequences in the sample specify the same CDR3. The chain is built from TRBV18 and TRBJ2-2, with 7 bases identical to TRBD2. Germline loops: CDR1 KGHSH, CDR2 LQKENI. The junction had 2 bases not matched to a gene; V was cut back by 0 bases and J by 1 base. CDR3 length: 16 amino acids. The chain's CDR3 is CASSPPTGGNTGELFF. The CDR3 DNA reads TGTGCCAGCTCACCACCGACGGGGGGGAACACCGGGGAGCTGTTTTTT.

The chain joins TRBV18 to TRBJ1-4; 10 bases fit TRBD1. Germline V gene lookup returns CDR1 KGHSH and CDR2 LQKENI. The V and J ends lost 2 bases and 5 bases, in that order; junction bases with no gene match: 2. This CDR3 region has 15 residues. The CDR3 spells CASSPLGQGNEKLFF. DNA of the CDR3: TGTGCCAGCTCACCATTGGGACAGGGGAATGAAAAACTGTTTTTT.

The chain couples TRBV28 to TRBJ2-3; 8 positions agree with TRBD1. The CDR3 loop spans 13 amino acids. Trimming took 7 bases from V and 2 from J; bases not matched to a gene: 2. CDR1 and CDR2 from the germline V gene are MDHEN and SYDVKM. CDR3 loop: CASMGQDTDTQYF. The CDR3, as DNA: TGTGCCAGCATGGGACAGGACACAGATACGCAGTATTTT.

The chain carries TRBV7-9 and TRBJ2-5, with D maybe TRBD2 (6 bases). This CDR3 region has 14 residues. Trimming cost V 1 base and J 6 bases, with 12 bases left between them. Per germline, CDR1 SEHNR and CDR2 FQNEAQ (reference sequence). For the CDR3, the DNA is TGTGCCAGCAGCTTAGGGGGGGACGCGAAGACCCAGTACTTC. Translation gives CASSLGGDAKTQYF.

The gene calls are TRBV11-2 and TRBJ2-5; 7 bases are shared with TRBD2. Germline CDR1 is SGHAT and CDR2 is FQNNGV. CDR3 length: 14 residues. V lost 3 bases to trimming and J lost 2 bases; unmatched junction nucleotides: 3. CDR3 bases: TGTGCCAGCAGCTTTGGACTAGGGCAAGAGACCCAGTACTTC. Residues: CASSFGLGQETQYF.

This clone was observed a few times. J is TRBJ1-5 and V is TRBV7-2, with 10 bases fitting TRBD1. The CDR3 extends over 14 amino acids. J gave up 5 bases and V 4 bases, and 2 bases lay outside the gene matches. CDR1 and CDR2 from the germline V gene are SGHTA and FQGNSA. In DNA, the CDR3 is TGTGCCAGCAGCTCCGGACAGGGGGATCAGCCCCAGCATTTT. Translated, it gives CASSSGQGDQPQHF.

This chain joins TRBV3-1 (or the pseudogene TRBV3-2) and TRBJ1-5; tentative D call: TRBD1 (5 bases). The V end was cut by 0 bases, the J end by 11 bases, with 11 bases between. Germline V gives CDR1 LGHDT, CDR2 YNNKEL (reference sequence). The CDR3 has 13 residues. The chain's CDR3 is CASSQEGVKAQHF. CDR3 bases: TGTGCCAGCAGCCAAGAGGGGGTGAAGGCCCAGCATTTT.

The V and J genes are TRBV19 and TRBJ2-4; the D is unclear. CDR3 length: 16 residues. The V end was cut by 3 bases, the J end by 0 bases, with 12 bases between. The germline V gene encodes CDR1 LNHDA and CDR2 SQIVND (reference sequence). The CDR3 sequence: CASSISRRIAKNIQYF. The CDR3 region has the DNA TGTGCCAGTAGTATCTCGCGGAGAATAGCCAAAAACATTCAGTACTTC.

V usage is TRBV18 and J usage is TRBJ1-1; D call uncertain. Germline V gives CDR1 KGHSH, CDR2 LQKENI. The CDR3 consists of 13 residues. V lost 2 bases and J lost 8, with 12 bases in between. CDR3 in amino acids: CASSPEFVTEAFF. The CDR3 DNA is TGTGCCAGCTCACCAGAGTTTGTAACAGAAGCTTTCTTT.

The chain combines TRBV19 with TRBJ1-5; D gene ambiguous. V lost 3 bases to trimming and J lost 5 bases, with 17 bases between them. The CDR3 has 16 residues. Germline V gene sequence: CDR1 LNHDA, CDR2 SQIVND (reference sequence). The CDR3 region is CASSILTRQNDQPQHF. CDR3 nucleotides: TGTGCCAGTAGTATTCTAACCAGGCAGAACGATCAGCCCCAGCATTTT. The full variable domain, completed using reference TRBV19 and TRBJ1-5, is DGGITQSPKYLFRKEGQNVTLSCEQNLNHDAMYWYRQDPGQGLRLIYYSQIVNDFQKGDIAEGYSVSREKKESFPLTVTSAQKNPTAFYLCASSILTRQNDQPQHFGDGTRLSIL.

V usage is TRBV18 and J usage is TRBJ2-5; D may be TRBD1 or TRBD2 (5 bases each). V dropped 1 base and J dropped 2 bases, with 14 bases sitting between them. The CDR3 has 16 residues. Germline CDR1 and CDR2: KGHSH and LQKENI. In nucleotides, the CDR3 is TGTGCCAGCTCACCACGCGTTGGGGGACGGCAAGAGACCCAGTACTTC. Translating gives CASSPRVGGRQETQYF.

The J gene is TRBJ1-2, the V gene TRBV5-1, with D maybe TRBD1 (5 bases). The CDR3 consists of 16 residues. Trimming shortened V by 1 base and J by 2 bases, and 15 bases separated the two germline ends. Germline CDR1 is SGHRS and CDR2 is YFSETQ. For the CDR3, the DNA is TGCGCCAGCAGCTTGCTTCCGGCAGGGATCAACTATGGCTACACCTTC. Amino acids: CASSLLPAGINYGYTF. Based on the CDR3 plus reference TRBV5-1 and TRBJ1-2, the full variable domain is KAGVTQTPRYLIKTRGQQVTLSCSPISGHRSVSWYQQTPGQGLQFLFEYFSETQRNKGNFPGRFSGRQFSNSRSEMNVSTLELGDSALYLCASSLLPAGINYGYTFGSGTRLTVV.

The chain joins TRBV6-4 to TRBJ2-5; tentative D call: TRBD1 (6 bases). The CDR3 has 16 amino acids. Looked up from germline, CDR1 is MRHNA and CDR2 is SNTAGT. V gave up 3 bases and J gave up 2 bases, with 16 bases separating them. The CDR3 spells CASSDFETGLQETQYF. The CDR3 nucleotides are TGTGCCAGCAGTGATTTTGAGACAGGCTTACAAGAGACCCAGTACTTC.

The V gene is TRBV29-1, the J gene TRBJ1-5; 9 bases are shared with TRBD1. The CDR3 covers 13 residues. The germline gives CDR1 SQVTM, CDR2 ANQGSEA. V trimming: 7 bases; J trimming: 7 bases; junction bases outside the gene matches: 8. The CDR3 DNA sequence: TGCAGCGCTGCCGGGACAGGGCGACAGCCCCAGCATTTT. This sequence encodes CSAAGTGRQPQHF.

The chain links TRBV7-9 to TRBJ2-7; D remains unclear. V lost 6 bases, J lost 0 bases, and 21 bases lay in between. Germline CDR1 and CDR2: SEHNR and FQNEAQ (reference sequence). The CDR3 totals 17 residues. This chain's CDR3 is CASSPEVPRPGSYEQYF. The DNA for the CDR3 is TGTGCCAGCAGTCCAGAGGTGCCGCGCCCCGGCTCCTACGAGCAGTACTTC.

A note on this clone: This same CDR3 is encoded by further DNA sequences in the sample. The rearrangement uses TRBV20-1 and TRBJ2-3; D gene uncertain. The germline gives CDR1 DFQATT, CDR2 SNEGSKA (reference sequence). The germline V and J ends were trimmed by 3 bases and 0 bases, with 1 base remaining between them. The length of the CDR3 is 11 residues. DNA for the CDR3: TGCAGTGCTAGTAGCACAGATACGCAGTATTTT. Its protein is CSASSTDTQYF.

The V and J genes are TRBV6-6 and TRBJ2-7, with a possible D match to TRBD1 (6 bases). Germline-derived CDR1 and CDR2 are MNHNY and SVGAGI (reference sequence). V was shortened by 0 bases and J by 7 bases, with 16 bases between the two germline ends. The CDR3 is 15 amino acids. CDR3 coding DNA: TGTGCCAGCAGTTACTCTGGACAGAGTCTTCGGGAGCAGTACTTC. Translating gives CASSYSGQSLREQYF.

This sequence joins TRBV5-1 and TRBJ2-7; TRBD2 aligns across 9 bases. The length of the CDR3 is 16 residues. Trimming cost V 0 bases and J 2 bases; bases outside gene matches: 6. CDR1 is SGHRS and CDR2 is YFSETQ in the germline V gene. CDR3 loop: CASSLEFSGRPYEQYF. The CDR3 coding sequence is TGCGCCAGCAGCTTGGAGTTTAGCGGGAGACCCTACGAGCAGTACTTC.